The 14 T cell receptor beta chains in this list originate from one sample, sequenced in a study of shared clonotypes between healthy human individuals. Profiled with immunoSEQ multiplex PCR; TCRdb holds only in-frame clones, not every one. Of some 1 million clones in the sample, about 77% were seen once. Sequenced input: memory CD4+ T cells sorted from blood. Subset defined: CD45RA-negative fraction. The source of these receptors is a man aged 18 to 35 in good health.

The genes are TRBV5-8 and TRBJ1-2; 8 bases are shared with TRBD1. The germline CDR1 and CDR2 sequences are SGHTS and YDEGEE. The length of the CDR3 is 14 residues. V trimming: 6 bases; J trimming: 3 bases; junction bases outside the gene matches: 7. The CDR3 spells CASIRSGQDYGYTF. CDR3 bases: TGTGCCAGCATCCGATCGGGACAGGACTATGGCTACACCTTC. The full variable domain, completed using reference TRBV5-8 and TRBJ1-2, is EAGVTQSPTHLIKTRGQQATLRCSPISGHTSVYWYQQALGLGLQFLLWYDEGEERNRGNFPPRFSGRQFPNYSSELNVNALELEDSALYLCASIRSGQDYGYTFGSGTRLTVV.

The chain combines TRBV4-2 with TRBJ2-7; D unclear. The V end lost 6 bases, the J end lost 7 bases, and 13 bases lay between the germline ends. CDR1 LGHNA and CDR2 YNFKEQ come from the germline V gene. This CDR3 is built from 12 residues. Here the CDR3 DNA reads TGTGCCAGCAGTTTTTCCGGTAGGGAGCAGTACTTC. Protein sequence: CASSFSGREQYF.

This clone was picked up one time. The J gene is TRBJ2-2, the V gene TRBV29-1; tentative D call: TRBD2 (5 bases). This CDR3 is 14 amino acids long. Per the germline V gene, CDR1 is SQVTM and CDR2 is ANQGSEA. Trimming left V 6 bases short and J 2 bases short, with 13 bases between. The chain's CDR3 is CSVTPDLNTGELFF. Here the CDR3 DNA reads TGCAGCGTGACCCCGGACTTAAACACCGGGGAGCTGTTTTTT.

The chain recombines TRBV2 with TRBJ2-2; D tentatively reads TRBD1 or TRBD2 (5 bases each). The CDR3 is made up of 15 amino acids. V was clipped by 6 bases and J by 5 bases, with 16 bases between them. The germline gives CDR1 SNHLY, CDR2 FYNNEI. CDR3 nucleotides: TGTGCCAGCAGCGTCGCCGGGACCCCGACCGGGGAGCTGTTTTTT. This sequence encodes CASSVAGTPTGELFF. The full variable domain, its missing parts supplied by reference TRBV2 and TRBJ2-2, is EPEVTQTPSHQVTQMGQEVILRCVPISNHLYFYWYRQILGQKVEFLVSFYNNEISEKSEIFDDQFSVERPDGSNFTLKIRSTKLEDSAMYFCASSVAGTPTGELFFGEGSRLTVL.

With regard to this clone: In the same sample, other DNA sequences code for this CDR3. The V gene is TRBV27, the J gene TRBJ2-5; TRBD1 matches 10 bases. The junction had 3 bases not matched to a gene; V was cut back by 4 bases and J by 1 base. CDR1 and CDR2 from the germline V gene are MNHEY and SMNVEV (reference sequence). The CDR3 totals 15 residues. The DNA of the CDR3 is TGTGCCAGCAGTTCGGGGACAGGGGTCCAAGAGACCCAGTACTTC. Amino acid sequence: CASSSGTGVQETQYF.

The V gene is TRBV6-5, the J gene TRBJ2-2; TRBD1 agrees at 9 bases. The CDR3 extends over 15 amino acids. The V segment lost 6 bases and the J segment 4 bases; nucleotides outside the gene matches: 6. Germline CDR1 and CDR2: MNHEY and SVGAGI. This chain's CDR3 is CASRIPGQGTGELFF. Here the CDR3 DNA reads TGTGCCAGCAGAATCCCGGGACAGGGCACCGGGGAGCTGTTTTTT.

The rearrangement links TRBV13 to TRBJ1-4; D is possibly TRBD1 (5 bases). Germline CDR1 reads PRHDT; CDR2 reads FYEKMQ (reference sequence). CDR3 length equals 15 residues. Trimming cost V 5 bases and J 5 bases, with 15 bases left between them. CDR3 in DNA: TGTGCCAGCAGCCAAATGGGACTCCAAAATGAAAAACTGTTTTTT. This gives the protein CASSQMGLQNEKLFF.

J is TRBJ1-1 and V is TRBV11-2; no reliable D call. Trimming removed 5 bases at V and 5 bases at J, with 12 bases between. Germline CDR1 SGHAT, CDR2 FQNNGV. The CDR3 covers 13 residues. The CDR3 protein is CASSPQVSTEAFF. CDR3 sequence (DNA): TGTGCCAGCAGCCCGCAGGTCTCGACTGAAGCTTTCTTT.

The chain has TRBV2 and TRBJ2-5; 9 bases line up with TRBD1. CDR1 and CDR2 (germline): SNHLY, FYNNEI. This CDR3 is built from 16 residues. V dropped 6 bases and J dropped 4; count of bases not matched to a gene: 12. The chain's CDR3 is CASSAELPGQGETQYF. In nucleotides, the CDR3 is TGTGCCAGCAGCGCAGAGCTGCCGGGACAGGGAGAGACCCAGTACTTC.

This sequence joins TRBV28 and TRBJ1-4, with D perhaps TRBD1 (6 bases). CDR1 is MDHEN, CDR2 SYDVKM, per germline. The CDR3 runs 17 residues. Trimming pared 1 base from V and 0 bases from J, leaving 12 bases between. The CDR3 loop is CASSLLGRGSTNEKLFF. Here the CDR3 DNA reads TGTGCCAGCAGTTTATTAGGCAGGGGTTCAACTAATGAAAAACTGTTTTTT.

This chain uses TRBV6-6 with TRBJ2-7; TRBD1 aligns across 9 bases. V lost 0 bases and J lost 6; bases outside the gene matches: 3. Germline CDR1 MNHNY, CDR2 SVGAGI (reference sequence). CDR3 size: 14 residues. The DNA of the CDR3 is TGTGCCAGCAGTTACTCCGGACAGGGGCGCGAGCAGTACTTC. This codes for CASSYSGQGREQYF.

The chain joins TRBV12-5 to TRBJ2-5, with TRBD1 matching over 11 bases. Germline V lookup: CDR1 LGHNT, CDR2 FRNRAP. The CDR3 length is 14 residues. Trimming removed 6 bases from V and 1 base from J; junction bases left unmatched: 1. For the CDR3, the DNA is TGTGCTAGTGGAGGGACAGGGGGCCAAGAGACCCAGTACTTC. Translation gives CASGGTGGQETQYF.

This chain connects TRBV2 to TRBJ1-4; weak D call: TRBD1 (5 bases). V was pared by 8 bases and J by 8 bases, with 18 bases between. This CDR3 is 14 amino acids long. Germline V gene data show CDR1 as SNHLY and CDR2 as FYNNEI. The CDR3 loop is CASSMQGVGEKLFF. In DNA form, the CDR3 reads TGTGCCAGCTCCATGCAGGGAGTTGGGGAAAAACTGTTTTTT.

V is TRBV5-1 and J is TRBJ2-7; D not resolved. The CDR3 is 14 amino acids. Deletions cut 0 bases from V and 5 bases from J, with 12 bases between. The germline CDR1 and CDR2 sequences are SGHRS and YFSETQ. Here the CDR3 reads CASSLGDWSDEQYF. The DNA for the CDR3 is TGCGCCAGCAGCTTGGGAGACTGGTCCGACGAGCAGTACTTC.